The source of this T cell receptor beta chain is a study of cytotoxic CD8 clonotypes in ibrutinib-treated CLL. Background on the study: Samples showed on average approximately 270,000 productive templates and 80,000 to 100,000 productive rearrangements.

Some clones are missing from TCRdb's copy, which holds only in-frame ones; the method was immunoSEQ multiplex PCR. The data show some 130,000 clones, 80% to 90% seen once. The TCR comes from a human donor with chronic lymphocytic leukemia. This material consisted of PBMCs, taken after 24 months of ibrutinib treatment.

The CDR3 DNA reads TGCGCCAGCAGCCAAGATTTGTATGCAACTAATGAAAAACTGTTTTTT. Encoded protein: CASSQDLYATNEKLFF. The chain combines TRBV4-1 with TRBJ1-4, with D hard to call. CDR3 length: 16 residues. Germline CDR1 is MGHRA and CDR2 is YSYEKL. Trimming pared 0 bases from V and 0 bases from J, leaving 8 bases between.